The next 14 T cell receptor beta chains were all read from a single sample in a study of PD-1 blockade in classical Hodgkin lymphoma. TCRdb's table, derived via immunoSEQ multiplex PCR, lists solely in-frame clones and lacks some. The repertoire holds 3,200 or so clones, 75% to 90% seen once, with approximately 28% in the top ten. Time point here: cycle 4 day 1 (C4D1), after about 6 weeks of nivolumab. Relapse after autologous stem cell transplantation occurred in every patient, and brentuximab vedotin exposure varied. Magnetic negative selection of thawed PBMCs yielded the CD8+ T cells. The sample was CD8+ T cells from blood, taken before the fourth cycle of nivolumab. The receptors originated from a human donor with classical Hodgkin lymphoma.

J is TRBJ2-7 and V is TRBV27, with 11 bases matching TRBD2. Germline CDR1 is MNHEY and CDR2 is SMNVEV (reference sequence). The CDR3 has 15 residues. With V trimmed by 6 bases and J by 1 base, 5 bases remained unmatched. CDR3 residues: CASSKGLAVSYEQYF. CDR3 DNA sequence: TGTGCCAGCAGCAAGGGACTAGCGGTTTCCTACGAGCAGTACTTC.

The chain is built from TRBV7-8 and TRBJ2-1, with 8 bases that match TRBD2. Germline CDR1 and CDR2: SGHVS and FQNEAQ. Trimming cost V 0 bases and J 3 bases; bases outside gene matches: 4. CDR3 length equals 16 residues. The CDR3 sequence: CASSLASGLGYNEQFF. CDR3 bases: TGTGCCAGCAGCTTAGCCTCGGGACTAGGCTACAATGAGCAGTTCTTC.

The gene calls are TRBV6-4 and TRBJ1-1, with TRBD1 matching over 9 bases. CDR3 length equals 12 residues. Germline V gives CDR1 MRHNA, CDR2 SNTAGT. Losses at the gene ends were 8 bases for V and 3 bases for J; bases not matched to a gene: 1. The CDR3 loop is CASRDRDTEAFF. CDR3 coding DNA: TGTGCCAGCCGGGACAGGGACACTGAAGCTTTCTTT.

The J gene is TRBJ2-6, the V gene TRBV6-1; D is unclear. V was shortened by 8 bases and J by 0 bases, with 11 bases between the two germline ends. CDR3 length: 15 amino acids. Germline V gene sequence: CDR1 MNHNS, CDR2 SASEGT. CDR3 in DNA: TGTGCCAGCTACTGGCGGCCCTCTGGGGCCAACGTCCTGACTTTC. It yields the protein CASYWRPSGANVLTF.

The CDR3 sequence is CASSSGQGVGNQPQHF. CDR3 bases: TGTGCCAGCAGTTCAGGACAGGGGGTCGGCAATCAGCCCCAGCATTTT. This chain connects TRBV28 to TRBJ1-5; 10 bases agree with TRBD1. Germline V gives CDR1 MDHEN, CDR2 SYDVKM. Trimming took 4 bases from V and 2 from J; bases not matched to a gene: 5. CDR3 length equals 16 residues. The whole variable domain, filled in from reference TRBV28 and TRBJ1-5, reads DVKVTQSSRYLVKRTGEKVFLECVQDMDHENMFWYRQDPGLGLRLIYFSYDVKMKEKGDIPEGYSVSREKKERFSLILESASTNQTSMYLCASSSGQGVGNQPQHFGDGTRLSIL.

The chain carries TRBV5-1 and TRBJ2-5, with D hard to call. The end of the DNA is better explained by TRBJ2-7, so the J call may be wrong. The CDR3 has 13 amino acids. Germline CDR1 and CDR2: SGHRS and YFSETQ. CDR3: CASSTAETYEQYF. Here the CDR3 DNA reads TGCGCCAGCAGCACCGCAGAGACCTACGAGCAGTACTTC.

This clone was observed a single time. This chain joins TRBV6-5 and TRBJ2-7; TRBD1 is a possible D gene (6 bases). This CDR3 has 14 residues. Between the trimmed V and J ends, which lost 6 bases and 0 bases, there was a span of 12 bases. The germline V gene has CDR1 MNHEY and CDR2 SVGAGI. For the CDR3, the DNA is TGTGCCAGCAGCCGTACAGGGAGCTCCTACGAGCAGTACTTC. Encoded protein: CASSRTGSSYEQYF.

The V gene is TRBV11-3, the J gene TRBJ2-1; D is perhaps TRBD1 (6 bases). Germline CDR1 SGHNT, CDR2 YENEEA. CDR3 size: 17 residues. Trimming cost V 3 bases and J 2 bases, with 17 bases left between them. For the CDR3, the DNA is TGTGCCAGCAGCTTTCAACAGGGCCAGGGGCCCTACAATGAGCAGTTCTTC. Residues: CASSFQQGQGPYNEQFF.

The CDR3 reads CASSVEGISNQPQHF. The CDR3 nucleotides are TGTGCCAGCAGTGTAGAGGGGATTAGCAATCAGCCCCAGCATTTT. The chain links TRBV2 to TRBJ1-5; weak D call: TRBD1 (5 bases). The ends were cut back, 4 bases at V and 0 bases at J, with 10 bases in the middle. This CDR3 has 15 residues. The germline CDR1 and CDR2 sequences are SNHLY and FYNNEI.

CDR3 protein: CASSYSPQSYNEEQFF. Written as DNA, the CDR3 is TGTGCCAGCAGTTACTCTCCACAGTCCTACAATGAGGAGCAGTTCTTC. V usage is TRBV6-6 and J usage is TRBJ2-1; no definite D call. The CDR3 runs 16 residues. Germline CDR1 MNHNY, CDR2 SVGAGI (reference sequence). The V end was cut by 0 bases, the J end by 10 bases, with 19 bases between.

Only a few counts were recorded for this clone. This chain joins TRBV19 and TRBJ1-5; D not certain. The CDR3 runs 13 residues. CDR1 is LNHDA and CDR2 is SQIVND in the germline V gene (reference sequence). V lost 4 bases and J lost 0, with 4 bases in between. CDR3 DNA: TGTGCCAGTAGTACTAATAGCAATCAGCCCCAGCATTTT. This translates into CASSTNSNQPQHF.

The V call is TRBV15, the J call TRBJ2-1; D unclear. V gave up 3 bases and J gave up 0 bases, with 3 bases separating them. Germline-derived CDR1 and CDR2 are LNHNV and YYDKDF (reference sequence). This CDR3 has 13 amino acids. CDR3 region: CATSRDSYNEQFF. CDR3 in DNA: TGTGCCACCAGCAGGGACTCCTACAATGAGCAGTTCTTC.

CDR3 amino acids: CASSQDSETQYF. The CDR3, as DNA: TGCGCCAGCAGCCAAGATTCAGAGACCCAGTACTTC. This sequence joins TRBV4-1 and TRBJ2-5; D not resolved. From germline, CDR1 is MGHRA and CDR2 YSYEKL. Between the trimmed V and J ends, which lost 0 bases and 4 bases, there was a span of 3 bases. CDR3 length: 12 amino acids.

The chain is built from TRBV5-1 and TRBJ2-6; the D gene is possibly TRBD1 (5 bases). This CDR3 contains 18 residues. V lost 3 bases and J lost 1, with 17 bases in between. Germline lookup yields CDR1 SGHRS and CDR2 YFSETQ. Here the CDR3 DNA reads TGCGCCAGCAGCTACGGACACCAAACGCAGTCTGGGGCCAACGTCCTGACTTTC. Residues: CASSYGHQTQSGANVLTF.